This passage covers 27 T cell receptor beta chains from one sample sequenced in a study of blood T cell repertoires in COVID-19. Sequenced by immunoSEQ multiplex PCR; TCRdb stores in-frame clones only, minus some. Of 650,000 to 800,000 clones in the sample, around 90% were seen once. Sequencing was performed on peripheral blood. These TCRs come from a woman aged 18 to 35 with acute or convalescent COVID-19.

For the CDR3, the DNA is TGTGCCATCAGTGGAGGGGGCCTCAATGAGCAGTTCTTC. Translating gives CAISGGGLNEQFF. The chain uses TRBV10-3 and TRBJ2-1, with 7 bases matching TRBD1. The CDR3 totals 13 residues. Trimming removed 4 bases from V and 6 bases from J; junction bases left unmatched: 3. Germline CDR1 reads ENHRY; CDR2 reads SYGVKD.

In this sample, this clone turned up once. The V and J genes are TRBV28 and TRBJ2-7, with a weak D call TRBD2 (6 bases). Between the trimmed V and J ends, which lost 2 bases and 5 bases, there was a span of 22 bases. This CDR3 has 17 amino acids. Germline CDR1 MDHEN, CDR2 SYDVKM. The DNA for the CDR3 is TGTGCCAGCAGTTTAGGGCCTAGCGAATATCTATCGGACGAGCAGTACTTC. This gives the protein CASSLGPSEYLSDEQYF.

Only a few counts were recorded for this clone. The CDR3 reads CASSHPGGQGGDTQYF. Written as DNA, the CDR3 is TGCGCCAGCAGCCACCCTGGGGGACAGGGGGGAGATACGCAGTATTTT. This chain uses TRBV4-1 with TRBJ2-3; 11 bases match TRBD1. This CDR3 is 16 amino acids long. Germline V CDR1 and CDR2: MGHRA, YSYEKL. V shed 3 bases and J 5 bases; nucleotides not matched to a gene: 7.

The chain joins TRBV7-2 to TRBJ2-3, with 7 bases identical to TRBD2. Unmatched junction bases numbered 11, after V lost 5 bases and J lost 0 bases. Germline V gene sequence: CDR1 SGHTA, CDR2 FQGNSA. CDR3 length: 17 residues. The CDR3 coding sequence is TGTGCCAGCAGCCAGAGGGGAGGCGGGGGTAGCACAGATACGCAGTATTTT. This translates into CASSQRGGGGSTDTQYF.

The gene calls are TRBV6-5 and TRBJ1-4; no firm D call. Germline CDR1 MNHEY, CDR2 SVGAGI. Deletions cut 10 bases from V and 1 base from J, with 13 bases between. The CDR3 is made up of 14 amino acids. This CDR3 is CAISYVRTNEKLFF. The DNA for the CDR3 is TGTGCCATCTCTTACGTGAGAACTAATGAAAAACTGTTTTTT.

The table lists this clone with a count of one. V is TRBV29-1 and J is TRBJ1-1; D possibly corresponds to TRBD1 (5 bases). V was clipped by 6 bases and J by 0 bases, with 14 bases between them. CDR1 is SQVTM and CDR2 is ANQGSEA in the germline V gene. The CDR3 is made up of 14 amino acids. CDR3 region: CSVGRLDMNTEAFF. CDR3 nucleotides: TGCAGCGTCGGGAGACTGGACATGAACACTGAAGCTTTCTTT.

In its sample, this clone was seen a few times. This chain joins TRBV9 and TRBJ2-1; maybe TRBD2 (5 bases). The CDR3 loop spans 16 amino acids. Germline lookup yields CDR1 SGDLS and CDR2 YYNGEE. V gave up 1 base and J gave up 8 bases, with 19 bases separating them. CDR3 protein: CASSVTGNRFQHEQFF. CDR3 nucleotide sequence: TGTGCCAGCAGCGTAACCGGGAATCGCTTCCAACATGAGCAGTTCTTC.

The chain uses TRBV5-1 and TRBJ1-2; D ambiguous. CDR1 is SGHRS, CDR2 YFSETQ, per germline. The CDR3 covers 16 residues. V was trimmed by 1 base and J by 0 bases, leaving 13 bases between them. DNA of the CDR3: TGCGCCAGCAGCTTGAATCTGTACCGAGCTAACTATGGCTACACCTTC. This sequence encodes CASSLNLYRANYGYTF.

The chain has TRBV4-1 and TRBJ1-2; D gene unclear. The CDR3 extends over 14 amino acids. Between the trimmed V and J ends, which lost 0 bases and 0 bases, there was a span of 5 bases. Looked up from germline, CDR1 is MGHRA and CDR2 is YSYEKL. CDR3 sequence reads: CASSQDPSNYGYTF. The CDR3 bases are TGCGCCAGCAGCCAAGATCCGTCTAACTATGGCTACACCTTC.

The V call is TRBV27, the J call TRBJ2-1, with TRBD2 identical over 8 bases. The CDR3 runs to 16 residues. Per germline, CDR1 MNHEY and CDR2 SMNVEV (reference sequence). Trimming took 1 base from V and 2 from J; bases not matched to a gene: 4. CDR3 nucleotides: TGTGCCAGCAGTTTATGGGCGGGGGGACCCTACAATGAGCAGTTCTTC. Residues: CASSLWAGGPYNEQFF.

V and J are TRBV3-1 (or the pseudogene TRBV3-2) and TRBJ2-7, with TRBD1 matching 8 bases. V lost 7 bases to trimming and J lost 4 bases; unmatched junction nucleotides: 6. Looked up from germline, CDR1 is LGHDT and CDR2 is YNNKEL (reference sequence). The CDR3 has 13 residues. CDR3 DNA sequence: TGTGCCAGCAACCACAGGGGGAAGTACGAGCAGTACTTC. It yields the protein CASNHRGKYEQYF.

The CDR3 bases are TGTGCCAGCAGTTTTCGGGGGTCGAACACTGAAGCTTTCTTT. Translation gives CASSFRGSNTEAFF. V gene TRBV6-5 combines with J gene TRBJ1-1; the D gene is possibly TRBD1 (5 bases). V lost 4 bases and J 1 base, leaving 10 bases between the germline ends. Germline-derived CDR1 and CDR2 are MNHEY and SVGAGI. This CDR3 has 14 residues.

The CDR3 loop is CASSFQITRGDRPNTEAFF. In nucleotides, the CDR3 is TGTGCCAGCAGCTTTCAAATCACTAGGGGCGACAGGCCGAACACTGAAGCTTTCTTT. The V gene is TRBV11-2, the J gene TRBJ1-1; possibly TRBD1 for D (6 bases). The CDR3 loop spans 19 amino acids. Trimming removed 3 bases from V and 1 base from J, with 24 bases in between. CDR1 and CDR2 (germline): SGHAT, FQNNGV.

This rearrangement joins TRBV5-4 to TRBJ2-5, with D possibly matching TRBD2 (7 bases). The CDR3 is made up of 15 amino acids. Trimming removed 3 bases from V and 5 bases from J, with 17 bases in between. Germline V gene lookup returns CDR1 SGHNT and CDR2 YYREEE (reference sequence). CDR3 in DNA: TGTGCCAGCAGCTCTCGACGGGGGGCCGGGGAGACCCAGTACTTC. Its translation: CASSSRRGAGETQYF.

The rearrangement links TRBV7-8 to TRBJ1-1; tentatively, D is TRBD1 (6 bases). V lost 3 bases to trimming and J lost 1 base, with 6 bases between them. Germline CDR1 SGHVS, CDR2 FQNEAQ. CDR3 length: 13 amino acids. CDR3 sequence reads: CASSFRGNTEAFF. CDR3 coding DNA: TGTGCCAGCAGCTTCAGGGGGAACACTGAAGCTTTCTTT.

The chain employs TRBV5-1 and TRBJ2-3, with a weak D call TRBD2 (5 bases). Per the germline V gene, CDR1 is SGHRS and CDR2 is YFSETQ. CDR3 length equals 15 residues. V lost 4 bases and J 5 bases, leaving 17 bases between the germline ends. CDR3 residues: CASSHRGTEGDTQYF. The DNA of the CDR3 is TGCGCCAGCAGCCACCGGGGAACAGAGGGAGATACGCAGTATTTT.

This chain connects TRBV5-5 to TRBJ1-2, with D perhaps matching TRBD1 (6 bases). Germline V gene data show CDR1 as SGHKS and CDR2 as YYEKEE (reference sequence). The V gene lost 1 base and the J gene lost 4 bases, with 14 bases spanning the gap. The CDR3 spans 15 residues. CDR3 region: CASSLFEGGSYGYTF. Here the CDR3 DNA reads TGTGCCAGCAGCTTGTTTGAGGGGGGGTCCTATGGCTACACCTTC.

V is TRBV18 and J is TRBJ2-7; 10 bases fit TRBD1. The CDR3 has 14 residues. V gave up 3 bases and J gave up 7 bases; unmatched junction bases: 6. Germline CDR1 KGHSH, CDR2 LQKENI. CDR3 sequence reads: CASSPGDRGREQYF. In DNA form, the CDR3 reads TGTGCCAGCTCACCCGGCGACAGGGGGCGGGAGCAGTACTTC.

The chain recombines TRBV9 with TRBJ1-2; a possible D gene is TRBD1 (6 bases). Germline V gene data show CDR1 as SGDLS and CDR2 as YYNGEE. V was shortened by 6 bases and J by 4 bases, with 13 bases between the two germline ends. The CDR3 spans 13 residues. The DNA for the CDR3 is TGTGCCAGCAAGAAGGGCAGGGGCTATGGCTACACCTTC. Encoded protein: CASKKGRGYGYTF.

This clone was recorded once. The chain has TRBV11-2 and TRBJ2-1, with TRBD1 matching over 8 bases. Germline V gene sequence: CDR1 SGHAT, CDR2 FQNNGV. This CDR3 is 14 amino acids long. Germline trimming cut 5 bases from V and 8 bases from J; bases unmatched to any gene: 8. The CDR3 sequence is CASSTRQGRHEQFF. CDR3 nucleotides: TGTGCCAGCAGCACACGACAGGGGCGACATGAGCAGTTCTTC.

This chain connects TRBV6-5 to TRBJ1-4, with D possibly being TRBD1 (6 bases). Germline assignment: CDR1 MNHEY and CDR2 SVGAGI. This CDR3 has 14 amino acids. Trimming took off 3 bases at V and 7 bases at J, with 12 bases between the two ends. The CDR3 reads CASSYQGGSEKLFF. DNA of the CDR3: TGTGCCAGCAGTTATCAAGGGGGAAGTGAAAAACTGTTTTTT.

The chain joins TRBV6-5 to TRBJ1-2; D is uncertain. This CDR3 has 12 amino acids. Germline-derived CDR1 and CDR2 are MNHEY and SVGAGI. V lost 11 bases and J lost 7, with 17 bases in between. The CDR3 loop reads CAAGALSLGYTF. The CDR3 DNA reads TGTGCCGCCGGTGCCTTAAGTCTTGGCTACACCTTC.

There are a few counts of this clone. The V call is TRBV5-1, the J call TRBJ2-7; 8 bases are a match to TRBD1. The V segment lost 7 bases and the J segment 3 bases; nucleotides outside the gene matches: 3. CDR1 is SGHRS, CDR2 YFSETQ, per germline. This CDR3 is built from 12 residues. Written as DNA, the CDR3 is TGCGCCAGCCAGGGGGCAAGCTACGAGCAGTACTTC. It translates to CASQGASYEQYF.

The rearrangement uses TRBV5-4 and TRBJ1-1; 12 bases align to TRBD1. Trimming cost V 3 bases and J 10 bases; bases outside gene matches: 19. CDR3 length: 18 amino acids. Germline-derived CDR1 and CDR2 are SGHNT and YYREEE (reference sequence). The CDR3 loop reads CASSWGQGALGRRVSAFF. The CDR3 bases are TGTGCCAGCAGCTGGGGACAGGGGGCGCTAGGTCGCCGGGTATCAGCTTTCTTT.

The chain carries TRBV19 and TRBJ1-3, with D unclear. CDR3 size: 16 residues. The germline CDR1 and CDR2 sequences are LNHDA and SQIVND (reference sequence). Between the trimmed V and J ends, which lost 3 bases and 2 bases, there was a span of 14 bases. In DNA, the CDR3 is TGTGCCAGTAGTATCGGTAGGGAGAAGCCTGGAAACACCATATATTTT. This gives the protein CASSIGREKPGNTIYF.

This clone is a singleton in its sample. V and J are TRBV18 and TRBJ2-5; D ambiguous. Deletions cut 4 bases from V and 3 bases from J, with 3 bases between. Germline V gives CDR1 KGHSH, CDR2 LQKENI. The CDR3 contains 11 residues. The CDR3 spells CASSLEETQYF. CDR3 DNA: TGTGCCAGCTCACTCGAAGAGACCCAGTACTTC.

CDR3: CASSPLGGTVDYGYTF. CDR3 sequence (DNA): TGTGCCAGCAGCCCCCTTGGGGGGACAGTCGACTATGGCTACACCTTC. The chain couples TRBV21-1 to TRBJ1-2; the table's D call, TRBD1, was not checked against the DNA. TRBV21-1 is a recognized pseudogene. The CDR3 totals 16 residues.